These 9 T cell receptor beta chains were all obtained from the same sample, sequenced in a study of blood T cell repertoires in COVID-19. Profiled with immunoSEQ multiplex PCR; TCRdb holds only in-frame clones, not every one. This sample has about 110,000 clones; over 75% occur once, and the top ten carry 1.5% to 1.9%. The sample was peripheral blood. These receptors came from a man aged 45-60 years with acute or convalescent COVID-19.

The chain couples TRBV5-1 to TRBJ2-2, with a weak D call TRBD1 (5 bases). Per germline, CDR1 SGHRS and CDR2 YFSETQ. Trimming removed 2 bases from V and 5 bases from J, with 10 bases in between. The CDR3 runs 14 residues. In DNA, the CDR3 is TGCGCCAGCAGCTTATATCCAGGGACCGGGGAGCTGTTTTTT. Protein product: CASSLYPGTGELFF.

DNA of the CDR3: TGTGCCAGCAGTGAAGGCGGCGGGGCGAACACCGGGGAGCTGTTTTTT. It yields the protein CASSEGGGANTGELFF. The chain joins TRBV2 to TRBJ2-2; possibly TRBD2 for D (6 bases). In germline, CDR1 is SNHLY, CDR2 FYNNEI. CDR3 length: 16 residues. V was clipped by 1 base and J by 0 bases, with 9 bases between them.

With respect to this clone: The same CDR3 also results from other DNA sequences found in this sample. This chain uses TRBV5-1 with TRBJ2-3, with 9 bases aligning to TRBD2. The V segment lost 4 bases and the J segment 4 bases; nucleotides outside the gene matches: 4. CDR3 size: 14 residues. Germline V gives CDR1 SGHRS, CDR2 YFSETQ. The CDR3 here is CASSLGLASDTQYF. CDR3 DNA: TGCGCCAGCAGCCTGGGACTAGCATCAGATACGCAGTATTTT.

V and J are TRBV7-8 and TRBJ2-2; 8 bases are shared with TRBD2. The CDR3 loop spans 18 amino acids. V trimming: 3 bases; J trimming: 2 bases; junction bases outside the gene matches: 11. Per the germline V gene, CDR1 is SGHVS and CDR2 is FQNEAQ. The CDR3 nucleotides are TGTGCCAGCAGCTTTAGTTTAGCGGGGATATATAACACCGGGGAGCTGTTTTTT. It specifies CASSFSLAGIYNTGELFF. Filled out from reference TRBV7-8 and TRBJ2-2, the complete variable domain reads GAGVSQSPRYKVAKRGQDVALRCDPISGHVSLFWYQQALGQGPEFLTYFQNEAQLDKSGLPSDRFFAERPEGSVSTLKIQRTQQEDSAVYLCASSFSLAGIYNTGELFFGEGSRLTVL.

This clone showed up just once. The V gene is TRBV25-1, the J gene TRBJ1-3; the D gene is possibly TRBD1 (6 bases). This CDR3 has 14 amino acids. V was trimmed by 5 bases and J by 6 bases, leaving 14 bases between them. Per the germline V gene, CDR1 is MGHDK and CDR2 is SYGVNS. CDR3 in amino acids: CASSSQGYKNTIYF. As DNA, the CDR3 is TGTGCCAGCAGTTCCCAGGGGTATAAAAACACCATATATTTT.

In DNA form, the CDR3 reads TGCGCCAGCAGCTTGCAGGGTTTCACAGATACGCAGTATTTT. This gives the protein CASSLQGFTDTQYF. The chain combines TRBV5-1 with TRBJ2-3, with D possibly matching TRBD1 (5 bases). The CDR3 spans 14 residues. The V gene's germline CDR1 is SGHRS and CDR2 YFSETQ. V was shortened by 1 base and J by 2 bases, with 8 bases between the two germline ends.

The chain uses TRBV9 and TRBJ1-1; perhaps TRBD1 as D (6 bases). V shed 2 bases and J shed 4 bases, with 9 bases lying between them. The germline V gene has CDR1 SGDLS and CDR2 YYNGEE. The CDR3 loop spans 13 amino acids. CDR3: CASSVTGATEAFF. The DNA of the CDR3 is TGTGCCAGCAGCGTGACAGGAGCCACTGAAGCTTTCTTT.

Here the CDR3 DNA reads TGTGCCAGCAGTTCCGGACTAGCGGGGTTCCAAGAGACCCAGTACTTC. Translation gives CASSSGLAGFQETQYF. This rearrangement joins TRBV6-2 or TRBV6-3 to TRBJ2-5; 12 nucleotides line up with TRBD2. CDR3 size: 16 residues. CDR1 and CDR2 from the germline V gene are MNHEY and SVGEGT. Unmatched junction bases numbered 4, after V lost 4 bases and J lost 1 base.

The V gene is TRBV12-5, the J gene TRBJ2-7, with D possibly TRBD1 on 6 matching bases. The germline V and J ends were trimmed by 0 bases and 4 bases, with 34 bases remaining between them. This CDR3 is built from 22 residues. The germline gives CDR1 LGHNT, CDR2 FRNRAP. CDR3 nucleotides: TGTGCTAGTGGTTTGGTACAGAGGGACAACGATTACGAGAGACCACCCCCATACGAGCAGTACGTC. Residues: CASGLVQRDNDYERPPPYEQYV.